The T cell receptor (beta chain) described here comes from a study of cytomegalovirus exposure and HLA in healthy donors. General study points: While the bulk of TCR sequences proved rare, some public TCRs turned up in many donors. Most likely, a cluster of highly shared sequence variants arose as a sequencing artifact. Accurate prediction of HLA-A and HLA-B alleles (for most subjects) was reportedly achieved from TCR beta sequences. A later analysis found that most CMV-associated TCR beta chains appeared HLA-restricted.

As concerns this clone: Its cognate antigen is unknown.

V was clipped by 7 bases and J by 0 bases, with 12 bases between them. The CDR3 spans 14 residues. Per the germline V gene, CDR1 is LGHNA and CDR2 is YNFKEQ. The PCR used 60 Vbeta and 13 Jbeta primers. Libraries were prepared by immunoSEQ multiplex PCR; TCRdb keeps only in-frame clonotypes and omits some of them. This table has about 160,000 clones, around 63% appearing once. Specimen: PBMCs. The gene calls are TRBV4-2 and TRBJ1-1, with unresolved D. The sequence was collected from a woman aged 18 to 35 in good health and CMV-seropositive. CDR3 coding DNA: TGTGCCAGCAAACGGGCGACTATGAACACTGAAGCTTTCTTT. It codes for CASKRATMNTEAFF.